These 5 T cell receptor beta chains originate from one sample sequenced in a study of T cell responses to AZD1222 COVID-19 vaccine. This table comes from immunoSEQ multiplex PCR, and its TCRdb copy is limited to in-frame clones, with some not included. The sample has roughly 150,000 clones, 90% seen once. Source: peripheral blood, taken 28 days after the second AZD1222 dose. The receptors were gathered from an adult who received the AZD1222 COVID-19 vaccine.

This clone was seen only once. An end of the junction differs from the germline gene, which may be a read error. The chain joins TRBV6-1 to TRBJ1-3; weak D call: TRBD1 (5 bases). The CDR3 is 11 amino acids. Germline loops: CDR1 MNHNS, CDR2 SASEGT. CDR3 sequence (DNA): TGTGCCAGCAGTGAAGGCCGGGACTTGAATTTT. It yields the protein CASSEGRDLNF.

Notes on this clone: Other DNA sequences in this sample translate to the same CDR3. V usage is TRBV19 and J usage is TRBJ1-1, with no clear D. Germline CDR1 is LNHDA and CDR2 is SQIVND (reference sequence). The V gene lost 3 bases and the J gene lost 0 bases, with 5 bases spanning the gap. The CDR3 is made up of 13 amino acids. The CDR3 nucleotides read TGTGCCAGTAGTATCGCGGTGAACACTGAAGCTTTCTTT. Its protein product is CASSIAVNTEAFF.

The V and J genes are TRBV25-1 and TRBJ2-5, with TRBD2 identical over 8 bases. Trimming took 6 bases from V and 5 from J; bases not matched to a gene: 8. CDR1 is MGHDK and CDR2 is SYGVNS in the germline V gene. There are 14 residues in the CDR3. CDR3 coding DNA: TGTGCCAGCAGCTTTGCGGGGGGAGGGGAGACCCAGTACTTC. This translates into CASSFAGGGETQYF.

The chain links TRBV5-1 to TRBJ2-6; D possibly uses TRBD1 or TRBD2 (5 bases each). CDR1 SGHRS and CDR2 YFSETQ come from the germline V gene. The CDR3 sequence is 17 residues long. V lost 3 bases to trimming and J lost 0 bases, with 13 bases between them. The CDR3 spells CASSSGTYPSGANVLTF. DNA of the CDR3: TGCGCCAGCAGCTCTGGGACGTATCCCTCTGGGGCCAACGTCCTGACTTTC.

This clone was seen only a few times. The J gene is TRBJ1-2, the V gene TRBV6-5, with D uncertain. V lost 0 bases and J 3 bases, leaving 11 bases between the germline ends. CDR3 length: 15 residues. Germline V CDR1 and CDR2: MNHEY, SVGAGI. The CDR3 sequence is CASSYSSQAYYGYTF. DNA for the CDR3: TGTGCCAGCAGTTACTCTTCCCAGGCGTACTATGGCTACACCTTC.